The clone carrying this TCR beta chain has a handful of counts. V was shortened by 4 bases and J by 0 bases, with 14 bases between the two germline ends. The CDR3 is made up of 17 amino acids. Germline assignment: CDR1 SGHRS and CDR2 YFSETQ. These data belong to a study of shared clonotypes between healthy human individuals. The protocol was immunoSEQ multiplex PCR, while the TCRdb copy is restricted to in-frame clones and leaves out a portion. The repertoire holds about 670,000 clones, around 72% seen once, with approximately 1.8% in the top ten. The gene calls are TRBV5-1 and TRBJ2-6; D is perhaps TRBD1 (6 bases). The sequencing sample was made of memory CD4+ T cells sorted from blood. As to subset: CD45RA-negative fraction. This TCR derives from a woman aged 25 to 39 in good health. DNA for the CDR3: TGCGCCAGCAGCCCCACGACAGGAGCCTCTGGGGCCAACGTCCTGACTTTC. Amino acids: CASSPTTGASGANVLTF.